This TCR beta chain was recorded in a study of technical replicates of blood from a handful of donors. This clone was seen a few times. The CDR3 covers 15 residues. The V gene lost 7 bases and the J gene lost 5 bases, with 21 bases spanning the gap. CDR1 is SGHVS and CDR2 is FQNEAQ in the germline V gene. The assay was immunoSEQ multiplex PCR, and TCRdb's table has in-frame clones only and misses some. The repertoire holds approximately 60,000 clones, with around 85% as singletons. The sample comprised PBMCs. The chain has TRBV7-8 and TRBJ2-7, with D possibly being TRBD2 (6 bases). The sequence came from a human donor in good health. Some clones in this sample may be carry-over from other donors' samples. The CDR3 here is CASTPGAGIWDEQYF. The CDR3 DNA is TGTGCCAGCACCCCTGGGGCGGGGATCTGGGACGAGCAGTACTTC.